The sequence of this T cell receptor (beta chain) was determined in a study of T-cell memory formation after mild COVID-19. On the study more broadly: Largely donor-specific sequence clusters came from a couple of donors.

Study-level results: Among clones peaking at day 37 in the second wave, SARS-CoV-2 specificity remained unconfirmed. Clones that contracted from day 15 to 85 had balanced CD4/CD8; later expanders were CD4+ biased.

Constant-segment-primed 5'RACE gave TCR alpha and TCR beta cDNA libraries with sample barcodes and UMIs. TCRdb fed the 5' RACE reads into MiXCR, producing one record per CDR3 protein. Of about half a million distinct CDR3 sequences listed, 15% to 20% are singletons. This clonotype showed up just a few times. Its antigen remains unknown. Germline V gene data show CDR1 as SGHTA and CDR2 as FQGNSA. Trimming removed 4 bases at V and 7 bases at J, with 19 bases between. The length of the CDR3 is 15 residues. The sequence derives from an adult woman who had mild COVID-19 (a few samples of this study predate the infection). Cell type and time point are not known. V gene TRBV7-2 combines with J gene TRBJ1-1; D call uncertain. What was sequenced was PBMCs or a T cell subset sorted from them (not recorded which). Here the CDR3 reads CASSSRDFGRIEAFF. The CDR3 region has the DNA TGTGCCAGCAGCTCTCGGGATTTTGGACGGATTGAAGCTTTCTTT.